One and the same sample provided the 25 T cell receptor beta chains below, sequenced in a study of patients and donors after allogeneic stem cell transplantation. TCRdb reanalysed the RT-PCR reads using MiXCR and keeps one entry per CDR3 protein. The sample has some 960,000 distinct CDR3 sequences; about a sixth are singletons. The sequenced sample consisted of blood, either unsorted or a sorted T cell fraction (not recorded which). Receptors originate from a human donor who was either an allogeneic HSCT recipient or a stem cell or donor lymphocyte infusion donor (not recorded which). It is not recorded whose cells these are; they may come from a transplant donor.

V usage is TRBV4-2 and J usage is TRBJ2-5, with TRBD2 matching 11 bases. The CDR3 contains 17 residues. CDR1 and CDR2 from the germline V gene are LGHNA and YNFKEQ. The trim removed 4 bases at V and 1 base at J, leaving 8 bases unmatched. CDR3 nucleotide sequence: TGTGCCAGCAGCCCACACGGGACTAGCGGAACCCAAGAGACCCAGTACTTC. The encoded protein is CASSPHGTSGTQETQYF.

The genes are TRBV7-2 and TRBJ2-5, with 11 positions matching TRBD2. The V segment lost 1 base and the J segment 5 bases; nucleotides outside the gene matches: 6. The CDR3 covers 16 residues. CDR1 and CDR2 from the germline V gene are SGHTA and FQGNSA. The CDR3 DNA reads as TGTGCCAGCAGCTTAGTTAGCGGGGGGGCCCGGGAGACCCAGTACTTC. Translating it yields CASSLVSGGARETQYF.

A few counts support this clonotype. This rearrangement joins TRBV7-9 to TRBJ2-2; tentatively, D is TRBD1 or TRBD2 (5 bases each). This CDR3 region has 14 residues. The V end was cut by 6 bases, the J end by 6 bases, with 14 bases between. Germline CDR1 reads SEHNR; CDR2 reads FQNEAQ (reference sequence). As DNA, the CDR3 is TGTGCCAGCAGGGGACGTTCACTGGCCGGGGAGCTGTTTTTT. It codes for CASRGRSLAGELFF.

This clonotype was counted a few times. The CDR3 region is CSAGRGSNQPQHF. For the CDR3, the DNA is TGCAGTGCTGGTCGAGGTAGCAATCAGCCCCAGCATTTT. The chain has TRBV20-1 and TRBJ1-5; no definite D call. Trimming stripped 5 bases from V and 0 bases from J, with 8 bases between. The germline gives CDR1 DFQATT, CDR2 SNEGSKA (reference sequence). The CDR3 has 13 residues.

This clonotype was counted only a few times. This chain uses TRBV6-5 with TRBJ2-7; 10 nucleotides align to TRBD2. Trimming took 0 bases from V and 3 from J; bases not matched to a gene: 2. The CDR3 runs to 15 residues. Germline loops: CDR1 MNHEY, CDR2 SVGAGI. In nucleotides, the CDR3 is TGTGCCAGCAGTTACTCTCTAGCGGGGGTCTACGAGCAGTACTTC. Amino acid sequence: CASSYSLAGVYEQYF.

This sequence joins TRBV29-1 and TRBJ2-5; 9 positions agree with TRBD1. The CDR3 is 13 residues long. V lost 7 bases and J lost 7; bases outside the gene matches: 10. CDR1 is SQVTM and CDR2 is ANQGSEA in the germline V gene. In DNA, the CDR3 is TGCAGCGCCGGACAGGGGCGCAGTGGGACCCAGTACTTC. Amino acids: CSAGQGRSGTQYF.

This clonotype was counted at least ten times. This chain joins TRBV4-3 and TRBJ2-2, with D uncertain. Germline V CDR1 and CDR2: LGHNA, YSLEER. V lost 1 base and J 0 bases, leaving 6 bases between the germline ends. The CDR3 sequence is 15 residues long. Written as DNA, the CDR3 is TGCGCCAGCAGCCAAGCTACAACGAACACCGGGGAGCTGTTTTTT. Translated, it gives CASSQATTNTGELFF.

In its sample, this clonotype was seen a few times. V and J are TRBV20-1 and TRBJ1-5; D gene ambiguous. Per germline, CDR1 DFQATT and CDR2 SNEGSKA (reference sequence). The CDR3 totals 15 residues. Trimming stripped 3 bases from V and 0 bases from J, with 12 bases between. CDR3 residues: CSARIIGSSNQPQHF. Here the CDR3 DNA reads TGCAGTGCTAGGATAATCGGTTCTAGCAATCAGCCCCAGCATTTT.

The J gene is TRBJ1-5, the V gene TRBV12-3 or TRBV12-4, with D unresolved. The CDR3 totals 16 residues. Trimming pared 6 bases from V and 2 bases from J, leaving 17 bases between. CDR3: CASSLHRKPRNQPQHF. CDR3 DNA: TGTGCCAGCAGCTTACACCGTAAGCCCCGCAATCAGCCCCAGCATTTT.

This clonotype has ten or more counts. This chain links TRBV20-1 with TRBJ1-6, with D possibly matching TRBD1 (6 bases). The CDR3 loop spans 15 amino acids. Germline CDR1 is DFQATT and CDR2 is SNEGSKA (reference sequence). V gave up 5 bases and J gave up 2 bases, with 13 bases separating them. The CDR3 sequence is CSARLGGPYNSPLHF. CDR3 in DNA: TGCAGTGCTCGCCTGGGGGGGCCCTATAATTCACCCCTCCACTTT.

DNA of the CDR3: TGTGCCAGCAGCGTAGCTGGCGGGGGCCTCTACGAGCAGTACTTC. Protein: CASSVAGGGLYEQYF. The gene calls are TRBV9 and TRBJ2-7; TRBD2 is a possible D gene (7 bases). Germline V CDR1 and CDR2: SGDLS, YYNGEE. V lost 0 bases and J lost 3, with 13 bases in between. This CDR3 region has 15 residues.

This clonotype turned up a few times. In DNA, the CDR3 is TGCGCCAGCAGCCTACGTGATTCGGTAGGGAACACTGAAGCTTTCTTT. Translation gives CASSLRDSVGNTEAFF. The chain links TRBV5-1 to TRBJ1-1; D is undetermined. The CDR3 is 16 residues long. V dropped 4 bases and J dropped 1 base, with 17 bases sitting between them. Germline CDR1 SGHRS, CDR2 YFSETQ.

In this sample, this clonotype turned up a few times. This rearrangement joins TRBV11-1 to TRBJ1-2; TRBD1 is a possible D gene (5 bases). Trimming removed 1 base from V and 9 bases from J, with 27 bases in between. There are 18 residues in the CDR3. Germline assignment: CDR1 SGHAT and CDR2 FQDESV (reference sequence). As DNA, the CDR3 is TGTGCCAGCAGCTTAGGGACTCGTCGGGACGGACCCCATTCGCGCTACACCTTC. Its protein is CASSLGTRRDGPHSRYTF.

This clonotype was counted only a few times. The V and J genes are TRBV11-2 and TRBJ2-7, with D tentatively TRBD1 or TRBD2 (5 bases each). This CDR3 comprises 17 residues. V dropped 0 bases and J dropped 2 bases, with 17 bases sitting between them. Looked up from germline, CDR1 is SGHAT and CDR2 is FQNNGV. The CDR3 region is CASSLDLGTPPTYEQYF. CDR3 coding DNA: TGTGCCAGCAGCTTAGATCTGGGGACCCCACCCACCTACGAGCAGTACTTC.

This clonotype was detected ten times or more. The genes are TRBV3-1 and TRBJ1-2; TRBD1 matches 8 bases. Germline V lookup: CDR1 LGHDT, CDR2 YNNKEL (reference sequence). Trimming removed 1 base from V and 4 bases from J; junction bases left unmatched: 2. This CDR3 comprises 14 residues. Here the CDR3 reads CASSQGDRGYGYTF. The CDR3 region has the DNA TGTGCCAGCAGCCAAGGAGACAGGGGCTATGGCTACACCTTC.

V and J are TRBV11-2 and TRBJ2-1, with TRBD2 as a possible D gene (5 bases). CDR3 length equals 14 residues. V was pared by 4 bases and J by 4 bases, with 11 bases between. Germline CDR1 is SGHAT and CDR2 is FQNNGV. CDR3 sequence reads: CASSYGLQYNEQFF. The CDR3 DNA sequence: TGTGCCAGCAGCTATGGACTGCAATACAATGAGCAGTTCTTC.

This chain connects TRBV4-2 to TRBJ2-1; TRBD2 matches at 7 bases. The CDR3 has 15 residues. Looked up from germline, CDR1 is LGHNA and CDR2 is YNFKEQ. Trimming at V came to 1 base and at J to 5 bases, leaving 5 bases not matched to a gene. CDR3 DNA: TGTGCCAGCAGCCAAGGGGCTAGCGGTAACAATGAGCAGTTCTTC. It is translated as CASSQGASGNNEQFF.

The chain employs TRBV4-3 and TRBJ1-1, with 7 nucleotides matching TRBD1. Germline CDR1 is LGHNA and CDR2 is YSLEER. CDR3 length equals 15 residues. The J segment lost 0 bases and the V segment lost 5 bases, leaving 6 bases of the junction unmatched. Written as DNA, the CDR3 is TGCGCCAGCAGCTTGCAGACAGGGATGAACACTGAAGCTTTCTTT. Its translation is CASSLQTGMNTEAFF.

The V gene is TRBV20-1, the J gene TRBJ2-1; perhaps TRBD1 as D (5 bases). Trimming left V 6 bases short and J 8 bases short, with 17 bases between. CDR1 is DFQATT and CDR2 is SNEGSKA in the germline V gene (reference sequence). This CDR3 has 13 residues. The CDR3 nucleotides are TGCAGTGCCGCTACAGGACGGATCGATGAGCAGTTCTTC. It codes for CSAATGRIDEQFF.

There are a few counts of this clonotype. CDR3 DNA: TGTGCCAGCGGAGGGCGTGCAACCGGGGAGCTGTTTTTT. Protein sequence: CASGGRATGELFF. The chain couples TRBV7-3 to TRBJ2-2; maybe TRBD2 (6 bases). V lost 8 bases and J lost 5, with 12 bases in between. The CDR3 is made up of 13 amino acids. From germline, CDR1 is SGHTA and CDR2 FQGTGA.

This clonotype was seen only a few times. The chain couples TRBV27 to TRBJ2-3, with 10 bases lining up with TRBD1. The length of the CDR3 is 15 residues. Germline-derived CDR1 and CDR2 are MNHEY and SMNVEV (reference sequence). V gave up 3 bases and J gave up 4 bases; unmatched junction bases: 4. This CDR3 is CASSFSGQGSDTQYF. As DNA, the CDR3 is TGTGCCAGCAGTTTTTCGGGACAGGGGTCAGATACGCAGTATTTT.

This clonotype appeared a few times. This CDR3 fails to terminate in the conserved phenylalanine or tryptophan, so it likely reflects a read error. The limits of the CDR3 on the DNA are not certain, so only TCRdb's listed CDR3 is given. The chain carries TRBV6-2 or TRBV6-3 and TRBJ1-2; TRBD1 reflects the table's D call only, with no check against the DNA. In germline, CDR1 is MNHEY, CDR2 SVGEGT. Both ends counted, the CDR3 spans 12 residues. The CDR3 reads CASSVGEPPRVV.

In DNA, the CDR3 is TGCAGTGCTACCCACGGGACAGGGACCCGGGAGGGCTACACCTTC. Its protein is CSATHGTGTREGYTF. The chain carries TRBV20-1 and TRBJ1-2, with 9 nucleotides matching TRBD1. The trim removed 4 bases at V and 8 bases at J, leaving 14 bases unmatched. CDR1 is DFQATT and CDR2 is SNEGSKA in the germline V gene (reference sequence). The CDR3 contains 15 residues.

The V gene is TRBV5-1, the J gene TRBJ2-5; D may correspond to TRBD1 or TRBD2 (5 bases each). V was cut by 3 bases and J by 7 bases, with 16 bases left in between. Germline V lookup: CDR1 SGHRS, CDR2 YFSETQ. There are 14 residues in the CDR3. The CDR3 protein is CASSSVGTHTTQYF. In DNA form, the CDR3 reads TGCGCCAGCAGCTCCGTAGGGACCCACACGACCCAGTACTTC.

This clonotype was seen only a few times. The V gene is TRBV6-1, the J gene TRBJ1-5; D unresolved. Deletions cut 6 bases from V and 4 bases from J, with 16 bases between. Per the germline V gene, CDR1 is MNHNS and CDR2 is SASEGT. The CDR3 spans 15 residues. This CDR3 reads CASSKPGNLNQPQHF. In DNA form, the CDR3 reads TGTGCCAGCAGCAAGCCGGGGAACCTAAATCAGCCCCAGCATTTT.